The rows below give T cell receptor beta chains drawn from one sample of a study of T cell repertoires in cytomegalovirus infection. TCRdb re-called the reads with MiXCR, one entry per CDR3 protein. This table has about 130,000 distinct CDR3 sequences, almost 9% appearing once. The specimen sequenced was PBMCs. The receptors stem from a human donor in good health (CMV status not recorded). Some clones in this sample may be carry-over from other donors' samples. Both conserved end residues are part of each CDR3. A D gene is named only where the DNA matches it firmly. Clone size is shown for a subset of rows, as once, few, many or a class of expanded clone.

TRBD1	TRBV5-1	TRBJ1-6	-	CASSLRQGSSSYNSPLHF	TGCGCCAGCAGCCTACGACAGGGCTCCAGCTCCTATAATTCACCCCTCCACTTT
TRBD2	TRBV7-9	TRBJ2-2	many	CASSPLERGNTGELFF	TGTGCCAGCAGCCCCCTCGAGCGGGGGAACACCGGGGAGCTGTTTTTT
TRBD2	TRBV28	TRBJ2-3	many	CASSLLRLAGGSTDTQYF	TGTGCCAGCAGTTTATTACGACTAGCGGGGGGTTCCACAGATACGCAGTATTTT
-	TRBV12-3/TRBV12-4	TRBJ2-7	few	CASSPRSARQYF	TGTGCCAGCAGTCCCCGTAGCGCCCGGCAGTACTTC
TRBD2	TRBV30	TRBJ2-1	few	CAWNLLAGGYNEQFF	TGTGCCTGGAACCTACTAGCGGGGGGTTACAATGAGCAGTTCTTC
-	TRBV29-1	TRBJ2-2	-	CSVPQATNTGELFF	TGCAGCGTCCCACAGGCTACGAACACCGGGGAGCTGTTTTTT
-	TRBV27	TRBJ1-6	-	CASSSRGGSPLHF	TGTGCCAGCAGTTCCCGTGGGGGTTCACCCCTCCACTTT
-	TRBV6-6	TRBJ2-7	many	CASSLSDEQYF	TGTGCCAGCAGCCTTTCGGACGAGCAGTACTTC
-	TRBV6-5	TRBJ2-1	-	CASRSQGSSYNEQFF	TGTGCCAGCAGATCGCAGGGGAGCTCCTACAATGAGCAGTTCTTC
-	TRBV20-1	TRBJ2-3	many	CSASLGGRGDTQYF	TGCAGTGCTAGCCTAGGGGGGCGGGGAGATACGCAGTATTTT
-	TRBV7-2	TRBJ1-1	many	CASSQGALWGNTEAFF	TGTGCCAGCAGCCAAGGGGCACTGTGGGGAAACACTGAAGCTTTCTTT
-	TRBV28	TRBJ2-1	many	CASSSPRRVYNEQFF	TGTGCCAGCAGTTCTCCCCGCCGGGTCTACAATGAGCAGTTCTTC
TRBD2	TRBV20-1	TRBJ2-1	many	CSAIPGLAGVFRYNNEQFF	TGCAGTGCTATACCGGGACTAGCGGGGGTTTTTCGATACAACAATGAGCAGTTCTTC
-	TRBV11-2	TRBJ2-5	many	CASSLVGRTPLLQETQYF	TGTGCCAGCAGCTTAGTAGGGAGGACCCCACTCTTGCAAGAGACCCAGTACTTC
TRBD2	TRBV7-9	TRBJ2-5	many	CASSSRTSGQETQYF	TGTGCCAGCAGCTCTAGGACTAGCGGACAAGAGACCCAGTACTTC
TRBD1	TRBV18	TRBJ2-6	few	CASSPTGGAFGANVLTF	TGTGCCAGCTCACCGACAGGGGGCGCGTTCGGGGCCAACGTCCTGACTTTC
-	TRBV6-2/TRBV6-3	TRBJ1-1	many	CASIAEIWTENTEAFF	TGTGCCAGCATCGCAGAAATCTGGACGGAGAACACTGAAGCTTTCTTT
-	TRBV7-8	TRBJ2-1	many	CASTPRVGGISYNEQFF	TGTGCCAGCACCCCCAGGGTAGGAGGAATCTCCTACAATGAGCAGTTCTTC
TRBD1	TRBV20-1	TRBJ1-6	-	CSARDPGQGDSPLHF	TGCAGTGCTAGGGATCCGGGACAGGGAGATTCACCCCTCCACTTT
-	TRBV7-2	TRBJ2-7	many	CASSPRISYEQYF	TGTGCCAGCAGCCCCAGGATCTCCTACGAGCAGTACTTC
-	TRBV19	TRBJ1-1	many	CASSLAGLPPTEAFF	TGTGCCAGTAGCCTAGCAGGGCTCCCCCCAACTGAAGCTTTCTTT
TRBD1	TRBV19	TRBJ2-6	many	CASSSGQGGSGANVLTF	TGTGCCAGTAGTTCCGGACAGGGGGGCTCTGGGGCCAACGTCCTGACTTTC
-	TRBV7-2	TRBJ2-7	many	CASSTTSYEQYF	TGTGCCAGCAGCACGACTAGCTACGAGCAGTACTTC
TRBD2	TRBV2	TRBJ2-3	many	CASSATSGGTDTQYF	TGTGCCAGCAGCGCTACTAGCGGGGGTACAGATACGCAGTATTTT
-	TRBV29-1	TRBJ2-2	few	CSVLRGYTGELFF	TGCAGCGTTCTGCGGGGCTACACCGGGGAGCTGTTTTTT
-	TRBV11-2	TRBJ2-1	once	CASSVEVPTGEQFF	TGTGCCAGCAGCGTAGAGGTCCCGACAGGTGAGCAGTTCTTC
-	TRBV20-1	TRBJ1-4	-	CSAKDSLMSKLFF	TGCAGTGCGAAGGACAGCTTAATGTCCAAACTGTTTTTT
-	TRBV30	TRBJ2-7	many	CAWRPKGAGAAYEQYF	TGTGCCTGGAGACCCAAAGGGGCAGGGGCCGCCTACGAGCAGTACTTC